Listed here are 30 T cell receptor beta chains from one sample, sequenced in a study of blood T cells in healthy people across ages. Through a sample-barcoded 5' primer and a J-beta primer mix, a second PCR was run for 7 to 11 cycles. TCRdb itself ran the 5' RACE reads through MiXCR, one entry per CDR3 protein. In the table there are about 970,000 distinct CDR3 sequences, about 51% of which are singletons. Sequencing was done on a sample of blood. These receptors were taken from a woman aged 55-70 years in good health.

This clonotype was counted a few times. The rearrangement links TRBV6-1 to TRBJ2-5; a possible D gene is TRBD1 (5 bases). V lost 4 bases and J 3 bases, leaving 9 bases between the germline ends. This CDR3 is built from 13 residues. The germline V gene has CDR1 MNHNS and CDR2 SASEGT. The CDR3, as DNA: TGTGCCAGCAGTGGACAGAGAGAAGAGACCCAGTACTTC. Its translation is CASSGQREETQYF.

The rearrangement joins TRBV4-2 to TRBJ2-2, with D perhaps matching TRBD1 or TRBD2 (5 bases each). CDR3 length: 16 amino acids. Between the trimmed V and J ends, which lost 7 bases and 2 bases, there was a span of 17 bases. In germline, CDR1 is LGHNA, CDR2 YNFKEQ. Written as DNA, the CDR3 is TGTGCCAGCAATCGGCAGGGAGCCAGCAACACCGGGGAGCTGTTTTTT. Translation gives CASNRQGASNTGELFF.

The chain carries TRBV20-1 and TRBJ1-5, with 8 bases aligning to TRBD1. CDR3 size: 15 residues. The junction had 8 bases not matched to a gene; V was cut back by 1 base and J by 6 bases. Germline CDR1 is DFQATT and CDR2 is SNEGSKA (reference sequence). The CDR3 nucleotides are TGCAGTGCTAGAGTTGGGACAGGAGGAGGTCAGCCCCAGCATTTT. Amino acids: CSARVGTGGGQPQHF.

This rearrangement joins TRBV4-1 to TRBJ2-7; D not resolved. From germline, CDR1 is MGHRA and CDR2 YSYEKL. The CDR3 is made up of 15 amino acids. V was shortened by 1 base and J by 1 base, with 11 bases between the two germline ends. In DNA form, the CDR3 reads TGCGCCAGCAGCCAAGTGTACTTCGAGTCCTACGAGCAGTACTTC. Its translation: CASSQVYFESYEQYF.

The genes are TRBV25-1 and TRBJ1-2; 10 bases are shared with TRBD1. The CDR3 contains 14 residues. CDR1 and CDR2 (germline): MGHDK, SYGVNS. The junction had 9 bases not matched to a gene; V was cut back by 6 bases and J by 8 bases. CDR3 sequence reads: CASRDRGTLWGYTF. For the CDR3, the DNA is TGTGCCAGCAGGGACAGGGGGACCTTATGGGGCTACACCTTC.

This clonotype showed up just once. The chain employs TRBV20-1 and TRBJ2-4, with TRBD2 identical over 8 bases. With the DNA end fitting TRBJ2-5 better, the J assignment may be wrong. The CDR3 is 15 amino acids. The V gene's germline CDR1 is DFQATT and CDR2 SNEGSKA (reference sequence). Written as DNA, the CDR3 is TGCAGTGCTCGGAAAGCGGGAGAATCCCAAGAGACCCAGTACTTC. This translates into CSARKAGESQETQYF.

V gene TRBV4-2 combines with J gene TRBJ2-1; D is undetermined. The CDR3 length is 14 residues. CDR1 and CDR2 from the germline V gene are LGHNA and YNFKEQ. The V and J ends lost 4 bases and 7 bases respectively, with 14 bases between them. CDR3: CASSLEAGTNEQFF. The CDR3, as DNA: TGTGCCAGCAGCCTGGAAGCAGGTACGAATGAGCAGTTCTTC.

This clonotype was observed a handful of times. The V and J genes are TRBV20-1 and TRBJ2-3; D call uncertain. Trimming shortened V by 6 bases and J by 5 bases, and 15 bases separated the two germline ends. The CDR3 is 13 residues long. Germline CDR1 DFQATT, CDR2 SNEGSKA (reference sequence). DNA for the CDR3: TGCAGTGCCCTTCTGTCGGGTGGAGATACGCAGTATTTT. This gives the protein CSALLSGGDTQYF.

This clonotype was observed a handful of times. For the CDR3, the DNA is TGTGCCAGCACCCGGGGACTAGCGGGATTTGGACCCACAGATACGCAGTATTTT. It translates to CASTRGLAGFGPTDTQYF. V gene TRBV28 combines with J gene TRBJ2-3; the match to TRBD2 covers 13 bases. The CDR3 loop spans 18 amino acids. CDR1 MDHEN and CDR2 SYDVKM come from the germline V gene. Trimming removed 7 bases from V and 2 bases from J; junction bases left unmatched: 12.

The rearrangement uses TRBV3-1 and TRBJ2-1; weak D call: TRBD2 (6 bases). The CDR3 consists of 16 residues. Germline-derived CDR1 and CDR2 are LGHDT and YNNKEL (reference sequence). V lost 1 base and J 9 bases, leaving 19 bases between the germline ends. The CDR3 region is CASSQGGGPGWSEQFF. The CDR3 DNA reads TGTGCCAGCAGCCAAGGGGGAGGCCCCGGCTGGAGTGAGCAGTTCTTC.

This clonotype was found once. The chain combines TRBV4-3 with TRBJ2-1; maybe TRBD1 (6 bases). V lost 0 bases and J lost 9, with 18 bases in between. Germline CDR1 LGHNA, CDR2 YSLEER. This CDR3 spans 16 amino acids. DNA of the CDR3: TGCGCCAGCAGCCAAGATGTCATCAGGACAGTCGGTGAGCAGTTCTTC. Translated, it gives CASSQDVIRTVGEQFF.

V and J are TRBV4-1 and TRBJ2-1, with D tentatively TRBD1 (6 bases). Trimming took off 3 bases at V and 2 bases at J, with 14 bases between the two ends. The V gene's germline CDR1 is MGHRA and CDR2 YSYEKL. The CDR3 spans 16 residues. CDR3 DNA sequence: TGCGCCAGCAGCCAGACACTAGGGGGAACCTACAATGAGCAGTTCTTC. Its protein product is CASSQTLGGTYNEQFF.

This rearrangement joins TRBV28 to TRBJ2-5; possible D gene TRBD1, 5 bases. This CDR3 comprises 19 residues. Trimming took 5 bases from V and 2 from J, leaving 27 bases between them. Germline V gene lookup returns CDR1 MDHEN and CDR2 SYDVKM. The CDR3 coding sequence is TGTGCCAGCAGTCCATATCCTCTCTTCAGGGTGACCCAACAAGAGACCCAGTACTTC. The encoded protein is CASSPYPLFRVTQQETQYF.

Only a few counts were recorded for this clonotype. The J gene is TRBJ2-4, the V gene TRBV29-1; D is undetermined. Germline V lookup: CDR1 SQVTM, CDR2 ANQGSEA. The CDR3 is made up of 12 amino acids. V lost 1 base and J lost 13, with 14 bases in between. For the CDR3, the DNA is TGCAGCGTTGAAGGTCCGACGGGTGAGCAGTACTTC. Its translation: CSVEGPTGEQYF.

The chain joins TRBV7-2 to TRBJ2-6, with D perhaps TRBD2 (5 bases). V was pared by 3 bases and J by 0 bases, with 15 bases between. The CDR3 spans 18 residues. CDR1 is SGHTA and CDR2 is FQGNSA in the germline V gene. CDR3: CASSFNYGVSSGANVLTF. Here the CDR3 DNA reads TGTGCCAGCAGCTTTAACTACGGGGTCAGCTCTGGGGCCAACGTCCTGACTTTC.

V is TRBV7-2 and J is TRBJ2-4; weak D call: TRBD1 (5 bases). The CDR3 runs 18 residues. Between the trimmed V and J ends, which lost 5 bases and 0 bases, there was a span of 20 bases. Per germline, CDR1 SGHTA and CDR2 FQGNSA. The DNA for the CDR3 is TGTGCCAGCAGCCCAAGGCTCCAGGGAACGCTAGCCAAAAACATTCAGTACTTC. Translation: CASSPRLQGTLAKNIQYF. The whole variable domain, remainder taken from reference TRBV7-2 and TRBJ2-4, is GAGVSQSPSNKVTEKGKDVELRCDPISGHTALYWYRQSLGQGLEFLIYFQGNSAPDKSGLPSDRFSAERTGGSVSTLTIQRTQQEDSAVYLCASSPRLQGTLAKNIQYFGAGTRLSVL.

V and J are TRBV10-2 and TRBJ2-7, with 7 bases lining up with TRBD2. The CDR3 contains 16 residues. The germline V gene has CDR1 WSHSY and CDR2 SAAADI. Unmatched junction bases numbered 9, after V lost 3 bases and J lost 1 base. The chain's CDR3 is CASSETGGEGSYEQYF. The CDR3 DNA reads as TGCGCCAGCAGTGAAACAGGAGGGGAGGGGTCCTACGAGCAGTACTTC.

V and J are TRBV7-6 and TRBJ2-7; the match to TRBD2 covers 7 bases. Germline lookup yields CDR1 SGHVS and CDR2 FNYEAQ. This CDR3 spans 15 amino acids. Trimming took 5 bases from V and 2 from J; bases not matched to a gene: 9. CDR3 in amino acids: CASSPSPSGTYEQYF. CDR3 nucleotides: TGTGCCAGCAGCCCCTCCCCTAGCGGAACCTACGAGCAGTACTTC.

This clonotype was recorded only once. The V gene is TRBV6-6, the J gene TRBJ2-1; 8 bases are shared with TRBD2. The J call may be mistaken, given a closer DNA end match to TRBJ2-7. Looked up from germline, CDR1 is MNHNY and CDR2 is SVGAGI (reference sequence). CDR3 size: 14 residues. The CDR3 coding sequence is TGTGCCAGCGGCCAGCGGGAGAACGACAATGAGCAGTACTTC. The encoded protein is CASGQRENDNEQYF.

The rearrangement links TRBV27 to TRBJ2-3, with 8 positions matching TRBD2. The CDR3 runs 15 residues. V lost 8 bases, J lost 4 bases, and 11 bases stayed unmatched. Germline CDR1 and CDR2: MNHEY and SMNVEV (reference sequence). This CDR3 reads CASGTAGVVSDTQYF. The CDR3 DNA is TGTGCCAGCGGAACAGCGGGAGTCGTCTCAGATACGCAGTATTTT.

J is TRBJ2-5 and V is TRBV4-2, with 7 bases that match TRBD2. CDR3 length: 17 amino acids. Germline trimming cut 3 bases from V and 2 bases from J; bases unmatched to any gene: 12. Germline V lookup: CDR1 LGHNA, CDR2 YNFKEQ. The CDR3, as DNA: TGTGCCAGCAGCCAGTACTCGGGACGAGCGGGGCAAGAGACCCAGTACTTC. As protein: CASSQYSGRAGQETQYF.

V is TRBV6-6 and J is TRBJ2-2; D not resolved. The CDR3 runs to 14 residues. Deletions cut 0 bases from V and 4 bases from J, with 6 bases between. Germline V gene data show CDR1 as MNHNY and CDR2 as SVGAGI (reference sequence). CDR3 residues: CASSYSLATGELFF. Written as DNA, the CDR3 is TGTGCCAGCAGTTACTCGCTGGCCACCGGGGAGCTGTTTTTT.

The chain carries TRBV20-1 and TRBJ2-3; 7 bases agree with TRBD2. V shed 6 bases and J 1 base; nucleotides not matched to a gene: 13. CDR1 and CDR2 (germline): DFQATT, SNEGSKA (reference sequence). The CDR3 loop spans 16 amino acids. CDR3: CSARSRGGWGTDTQYF. CDR3 coding DNA: TGCAGTGCCCGAAGTCGCGGGGGATGGGGCACAGATACGCAGTATTTT.

This clonotype came up a few times. The V and J genes are TRBV7-2 and TRBJ2-7, with 9 nucleotides matching TRBD2. Germline V CDR1 and CDR2: SGHTA, FQGNSA. This CDR3 is 16 amino acids long. The ends lost 1 base at V and 4 bases at J; junction bases unmatched: 8. The DNA of the CDR3 is TGTGCCAGCAGCTTAGGCCTAGCGGGGTTAAGTTACGAGCAGTACTTC. Translated: CASSLGLAGLSYEQYF.

The V and J genes are TRBV28 and TRBJ1-2; D is uncertain. V was clipped by 1 base and J by 2 bases, with 11 bases between them. The germline gives CDR1 MDHEN, CDR2 SYDVKM. The CDR3 is 15 residues long. CDR3 sequence: CASSLSALGNYGYTF. The CDR3 bases are TGTGCCAGCAGTTTATCGGCCCTGGGGAACTATGGCTACACCTTC.

CDR3 coding DNA: TGTGCCAGCAACCTAGGGACAGCCCGGGAGTACGAGCAGTACTTC. It yields the protein CASNLGTAREYEQYF. J is TRBJ2-7 and V is TRBV6-1, with D perhaps matching TRBD1 (7 bases). The germline V gene encodes CDR1 MNHNS and CDR2 SASEGT. The CDR3 sequence is 15 residues long. Between the trimmed V and J ends, which lost 7 bases and 4 bases, there was a span of 20 bases.

The V gene is TRBV28, the J gene TRBJ2-7; D remains ambiguous. In germline, CDR1 is MDHEN, CDR2 SYDVKM. The ends were cut back, 8 bases at V and 3 bases at J, with 11 bases in the middle. CDR3 length equals 12 residues. CDR3 in DNA: TGTGCCAGCGACGGGTCAAACTACGAGCAGTACTTC. Translated, it gives CASDGSNYEQYF.

The V gene is TRBV4-2, the J gene TRBJ2-5; TRBD2 agrees at 9 bases. There are 13 residues in the CDR3. Germline loops: CDR1 LGHNA, CDR2 YNFKEQ. V shed 2 bases, J shed 6 bases, and the junction held 1 base outside the gene matches. The CDR3 sequence: CASSQSGGQTQYF. In nucleotides, the CDR3 is TGTGCCAGCAGCCAAAGCGGGGGGCAGACCCAGTACTTC.

The chain links TRBV7-9 to TRBJ2-3, with 10 positions matching TRBD2. Germline CDR1 is SEHNR and CDR2 is FQNEAQ (reference sequence). CDR3 length: 16 amino acids. The junction had 3 bases not matched to a gene; V was cut back by 1 base and J by 2 bases. This CDR3 is CASSLGTSGYTDTQYF. CDR3 in DNA: TGTGCCAGCAGCTTAGGGACTAGCGGCTACACAGATACGCAGTATTTT.

Regarding this clonotype: An end of the junction differs from the germline gene, which may be a read error. The chain links TRBV11-2 to TRBJ2-3; perhaps TRBD2 as D (5 bases). The CDR3 spans 12 residues. Germline lookup yields CDR1 SGHAT and CDR2 FQNNGV. In nucleotides, the CDR3 is TGTGCCTGCAGGCCCAGCGGCTATACGCAGTATTTT. This gives the protein CACRPSGYTQYF. Full variable domain (missing parts from reference TRBV11-2 and TRBJ2-3): EAGVAQSPRYKIIEKRQSVAFWCNPISGHATLYWYQQILGQGPKLLIQFQNNGVVDDSQLPKDRFSAERLKGVDSTLKIQPAKLEDSAVYLCACRPSGYTQYFGPGTRLTVL.